A single sample is the source of the 24 T cell receptor beta chains below, sequenced in a study of cytomegalovirus exposure and HLA in healthy donors. The study ran its PCR with 60 Vbeta and 13 Jbeta primers. Method: immunoSEQ multiplex PCR; TCRdb's copy keeps in-frame clones and lacks some. The sample lists 150,000 to 200,000 clones, roughly 79% occurring once. The sequenced sample consisted of PBMCs. The receptors were sampled from a woman aged 50 to 60 in good health and CMV-seropositive.

CDR3 sequence: CASSSFSGTRKAFF. The CDR3 nucleotides read TGTGCCAGCAGTTCCTTTTCGGGAACCCGGAAGGCTTTCTTT. The chain is built from TRBV27 and TRBJ1-1; D unclear. Trimming took off 4 bases at V and 11 bases at J, with 20 bases between the two ends. There are 14 residues in the CDR3. CDR1 is MNHEY, CDR2 SMNVEV, per germline (reference sequence).

This sequence joins TRBV2 and TRBJ2-1; 7 bases line up with TRBD2. CDR1 and CDR2 from the germline V gene are SNHLY and FYNNEI. The CDR3 has 14 residues. V gave up 5 bases and J gave up 0 bases; unmatched junction bases: 1. The CDR3 region is CASSRGGSYNEQFF. The CDR3 DNA reads as TGTGCCAGCAGTCGCGGGGGCTCCTACAATGAGCAGTTCTTC.

The V gene is TRBV5-1, the J gene TRBJ1-1; 7 bases map to TRBD1. V lost 0 bases, J lost 4 bases, and 3 bases stayed unmatched. The CDR3 sequence is 14 residues long. CDR1 and CDR2 (germline): SGHRS, YFSETQ. In DNA, the CDR3 is TGCGCCAGCAGCTTGGGACAGGGTGTCACTGAAGCTTTCTTT. Its protein is CASSLGQGVTEAFF.

This clone was seen repeatedly, ten times or more. The genes are TRBV4-3 and TRBJ2-7, with 8 bases lining up with TRBD1. Germline V CDR1 and CDR2: LGHNA, YSLEER. V dropped 1 base and J dropped 4; count of bases not matched to a gene: 9. The CDR3 has 16 residues. CDR3 amino acids: CASSQGTAGGAYEQYF. For the CDR3, the DNA is TGCGCCAGCAGCCAAGGGACGGCAGGGGGCGCGTACGAGCAGTACTTC.

In its sample, this clone was seen a few times. The genes are TRBV7-3 and TRBJ2-5, with D possibly TRBD2 on 6 matching bases. The germline V gene has CDR1 SGHTA and CDR2 FQGTGA. Trimming shortened V by 6 bases and J by 5 bases, and 13 bases separated the two germline ends. The CDR3 is made up of 13 amino acids. The chain's CDR3 is CASSRDSEETQYF. The CDR3 coding sequence is TGTGCCAGCAGTCGGGACTCCGAGGAGACCCAGTACTTC. The full variable domain, completed using reference TRBV7-3 and TRBJ2-5, is GAGVSQTPSNKVTEKGKYVELRCDPISGHTALYWYRQSLGQGPEFLIYFQGTGAADDSGLPNDRFFAVRPEGSVSTLKIQRTERGDSAVYLCASSRDSEETQYFGPGTRLLVL.

The table lists this clone with a count of one. This rearrangement joins TRBV9 to TRBJ1-2; D not certain. The ends were cut back, 3 bases at V and 8 bases at J, with 26 bases in the middle. Germline assignment: CDR1 SGDLS and CDR2 YYNGEE. This CDR3 is 17 amino acids long. CDR3 DNA sequence: TGTGCCAGCAGCGGAGGGAGTATAGGAGGCTTTATGGGAGGCTACACCTTC. Translated: CASSGGSIGGFMGGYTF.

The CDR3 DNA sequence: TGCGCCAGCAGGTGGCGGGACCGCACAGATACGCAGTATTTT. Its protein is CASRWRDRTDTQYF. V usage is TRBV5-1 and J usage is TRBJ2-3; D might be TRBD2 (6 bases). With 5 bases removed from V and 1 base from J, the gap between germline ends came to 11 bases. This CDR3 contains 14 residues. Germline CDR1 reads SGHRS; CDR2 reads YFSETQ.

The rearrangement uses TRBV27 and TRBJ1-5; D is perhaps TRBD1 (5 bases). This CDR3 is 16 amino acids long. The ends were cut back, 0 bases at V and 1 base at J, with 10 bases in the middle. Germline V CDR1 and CDR2: MNHEY, SMNVEV (reference sequence). The CDR3 loop reads CASSLSRGQSNQPQHF. CDR3 nucleotides: TGTGCCAGCAGTTTATCAAGGGGTCAAAGCAATCAGCCCCAGCATTTT.

This clone was recorded once. The chain joins TRBV7-6 to TRBJ2-7; possible D gene TRBD2, 5 bases. Trimming shortened V by 2 bases and J by 5 bases, and 13 bases separated the two germline ends. This CDR3 region has 14 residues. Germline V gene sequence: CDR1 SGHVS, CDR2 FNYEAQ. CDR3 in DNA: TGTGCCAGCAGCTTATCACCGGGATCCGACGAGCAGTACTTC. Translating gives CASSLSPGSDEQYF.

The chain combines TRBV2 with TRBJ2-7; 9 bases map to TRBD2. The CDR3 totals 15 residues. The germline gives CDR1 SNHLY, CDR2 FYNNEI. The V gene end was trimmed by 3 bases and the J gene end by 5 bases; junction bases not matched to a gene: 8. The CDR3 here is CASSDLAGVSHEQYF. The CDR3 DNA sequence: TGTGCCAGCAGTGACTTAGCGGGAGTGAGCCACGAGCAGTACTTC. The whole variable domain, remainder taken from reference TRBV2 and TRBJ2-7, is EPEVTQTPSHQVTQMGQEVILRCVPISNHLYFYWYRQILGQKVEFLVSFYNNEISEKSEIFDDQFSVERPDGSNFTLKIRSTKLEDSAMYFCASSDLAGVSHEQYFGPGTRLTVT.

The chain is built from TRBV4-2 and TRBJ2-1, with D possibly TRBD2 on 5 matching bases. V was clipped by 1 base and J by 1 base, with 8 bases between them. Germline V gene lookup returns CDR1 LGHNA and CDR2 YNFKEQ. The CDR3 has 15 amino acids. DNA of the CDR3: TGTGCCAGCAGCCAAGGGGGAGAATCCTACAATGAGCAGTTCTTC. It codes for CASSQGGESYNEQFF.

The chain combines TRBV18 with TRBJ2-1; a weak D match, TRBD1 (6 bases). The CDR3 has 15 amino acids. V gave up 3 bases and J gave up 4 bases, with 13 bases separating them. Germline V lookup: CDR1 KGHSH, CDR2 LQKENI. CDR3: CASSPLSTGYNEQFF. CDR3 in DNA: TGTGCCAGCTCACCTCTATCGACAGGTTACAATGAGCAGTTCTTC.

As regards this clone: The sample contains more than one DNA sequence encoding this CDR3. V and J are TRBV19 and TRBJ1-2; no reliable D call. In germline, CDR1 is LNHDA, CDR2 SQIVND (reference sequence). V shed 1 base and J shed 0 bases, with 9 bases lying between them. This CDR3 contains 15 residues. The CDR3 loop reads CASSIVAEANYGYTF. The CDR3 bases are TGTGCCAGTAGTATAGTAGCAGAGGCTAACTATGGCTACACCTTC. Drawing the rest from reference TRBV19 and TRBJ1-2, the complete variable domain is DGGITQSPKYLFRKEGQNVTLSCEQNLNHDAMYWYRQDPGQGLRLIYYSQIVNDFQKGDIAEGYSVSREKKESFPLTVTSAQKNPTAFYLCASSIVAEANYGYTFGSGTRLTVV.

In nucleotides, the CDR3 is TGTGCCAGCAGTTTAGTAGGAGGACAGGGGGGACAGCCCCAGCATTTT. It translates to CASSLVGGQGGQPQHF. The rearrangement uses TRBV28 and TRBJ1-5; 10 bases line up with TRBD1. The ends lost 2 bases at V and 7 bases at J; junction bases unmatched: 8. The length of the CDR3 is 16 residues. Germline V gives CDR1 MDHEN, CDR2 SYDVKM.

This clone appeared a single time. The V call is TRBV2, the J call TRBJ2-3; 9 nucleotides match TRBD1. J gave up 3 bases and V 6 bases, and 7 bases lay outside the gene matches. The CDR3 loop spans 15 amino acids. Germline assignment: CDR1 SNHLY and CDR2 FYNNEI. The CDR3 DNA follows: TGTGCCAGCAGGGGAGGACAGGGGAGGACAGATACGCAGTATTTT. Translated, it gives CASRGGQGRTDTQYF.

This chain joins TRBV9 and TRBJ1-1; a possible D gene is TRBD1 (6 bases). Germline lookup yields CDR1 SGDLS and CDR2 YYNGEE. The CDR3 has 16 amino acids. V was shortened by 0 bases and J by 2 bases, with 14 bases between the two germline ends. In DNA form, the CDR3 reads TGTGCCAGCAGCGTAGGAATTGGCAGGGGAAACACTGAAGCTTTCTTT. Its translation: CASSVGIGRGNTEAFF.

The chain couples TRBV19 to TRBJ1-1; 7 bases agree with TRBD1. J gave up 2 bases and V 5 bases, and 5 bases lay outside the gene matches. This CDR3 is built from 14 residues. Germline assignment: CDR1 LNHDA and CDR2 SQIVND (reference sequence). CDR3 sequence: CASSARGANTEAFF. CDR3 DNA: TGTGCCAGTAGTGCCAGGGGGGCCAACACTGAAGCTTTCTTT.

The V call is TRBV19, the J call TRBJ2-7; TRBD2 is a possible D gene (5 bases). Looked up from germline, CDR1 is LNHDA and CDR2 is SQIVND (reference sequence). The length of the CDR3 is 12 residues. The germline V and J ends were trimmed by 4 bases and 5 bases, with 9 bases remaining between them. CDR3 sequence: CASSNARDEQYF. DNA for the CDR3: TGTGCCAGTAGTAACGCGCGGGACGAGCAGTACTTC.

The chain combines TRBV11-3 with TRBJ2-7, with 9 bases lining up with TRBD2. J was trimmed by 3 bases and V by 5 bases; bases with no gene match: 14. CDR1 and CDR2 from the germline V gene are SGHNT and YENEEA. The CDR3 spans 17 residues. CDR3 sequence (DNA): TGTGCCAGCAGCCCCCTGCCTGGGGCGGGGGGGTTCTACGAGCAGTACTTC. Its translation: CASSPLPGAGGFYEQYF. Full variable domain (rest looked up from reference TRBV11-3 and TRBJ2-7): EAGVVQSPRYKIIEKKQPVAFWCNPISGHNTLYWYLQNLGQGPELLIRYENEEAVDDSQLPKDRFSAERLKGVDSTLKIQPAELGDSAVYLCASSPLPGAGGFYEQYFGPGTRLTVT.

The rearrangement links TRBV11-2 to TRBJ2-7, with 12 bases fitting TRBD2. This CDR3 is built from 15 residues. Germline V gene lookup returns CDR1 SGHAT and CDR2 FQNNGV. V was clipped by 5 bases and J by 2 bases; unmatched bases: 4. The CDR3 reads CASSPGLAGTYEQYF. The CDR3 bases are TGTGCCAGCAGCCCCGGACTAGCGGGAACCTACGAGCAGTACTTC.

This clone was observed once. The chain combines TRBV13 with TRBJ2-6, with D perhaps TRBD1 (6 bases). This CDR3 is 17 amino acids long. V gave up 5 bases and J gave up 0 bases, with 14 bases separating them. Germline CDR1 is PRHDT and CDR2 is FYEKMQ (reference sequence). The DNA for the CDR3 is TGTGCCAGCAGCCCGTTGACAGGCTTCTCTGGGGCCAACGTCCTGACTTTC. The encoded protein is CASSPLTGFSGANVLTF.

The V and J genes are TRBV12-5 and TRBJ2-7; 7 bases align to TRBD1. The length of the CDR3 is 12 residues. J gave up 2 bases and V 6 bases, and 1 base lay outside the gene matches. From germline, CDR1 is LGHNT and CDR2 FRNRAP. CDR3 amino acids: CASGTGPYEQYF. CDR3 sequence (DNA): TGTGCTAGTGGGACAGGGCCCTACGAGCAGTACTTC. Complete variable domain (other parts from reference TRBV12-5 and TRBJ2-7): DARVTQTPRHKVTEMGQEVTMRCQPILGHNTVFWYRQTMMQGLELLAYFRNRAPLDDSGMPKDRFSAEMPDATLATLKIQPSEPRDSAVYFCASGTGPYEQYFGPGTRLTVT.

This clone was counted between two and nine times. This sequence joins TRBV7-8 and TRBJ1-2, with 8 bases fitting TRBD1. With V trimmed by 4 bases and J by 6 bases, 13 bases remained unmatched. CDR3 length: 16 residues. The germline gives CDR1 SGHVS, CDR2 FQNEAQ. The CDR3 loop reads CASSSTGGRGQNGYTF. DNA of the CDR3: TGTGCCAGCAGCTCCACGGGCGGCAGGGGGCAAAATGGCTACACCTTC.

The genes are TRBV5-1 and TRBJ1-2; no clear D. This CDR3 is 13 amino acids long. Germline loops: CDR1 SGHRS, CDR2 YFSETQ. V lost 0 bases, J lost 6 bases, and 9 bases lay in between. CDR3 bases: TGCGCCAGCAGCTTGGGCCAGGTCCATGGCTACACCTTC. It translates to CASSLGQVHGYTF.